This is a list of T cell receptor beta chains from one sample in a study of monozygotic twins with inflammatory bowel disease. TCRdb reanalyzed the 5' RACE reads and collapses them to one entry per CDR3 protein, without DNA. There are some 450,000 distinct CDR3 sequences in the sample, with about 2.2% held by the top ten. Sequencing was done on a sample of blood. The receptors here all came from a human donor with ulcerative colitis or Crohn's disease, or a healthy co-twin of an affected twin (not recorded which). Both conserved end residues are part of each CDR3. Each record gives: J gene, V gene, CDR3 length, CDR3 protein.

>TRBJ1-1|TRBV15|14
CATSRDSWGTEAFF
>TRBJ2-3|TRBV29-1|13
CSVRRDSTDTQYF
>TRBJ2-7|TRBV5-5|13
CASSLEGLYEQYF
>TRBJ1-2|TRBV3-1|15
CASSPRPGGLDGYTF
>TRBJ2-4|TRBV18|13
CASSRMTGDIQYF
>TRBJ2-7|TRBV11-2|14
CASSPPGGTYEQYF
>TRBJ1-2|TRBV20-1|14
CSAPITGINYGYTF
>TRBJ2-7|TRBV29-1|11
CSTRDAGEQYF
>TRBJ2-1|TRBV30|17
CAWSVRASGILYNEQFF
>TRBJ1-2|TRBV5-1|14
CASSLDPSNYGYTF
>TRBJ2-1|TRBV4-1|16
CASSHPTERTYNEQFF
>TRBJ1-5|TRBV7-8|16
CASSGTGTLQNQPQHF
>TRBJ1-1|TRBV6-5|15
CASSYAQGVNTEAFF
>TRBJ2-1|TRBV7-2|14
CASSIEPLYNEQFF
>TRBJ2-3|TRBV20-1|13
CSTGGGATDTQYF
>TRBJ1-1|TRBV6-6|14
CASSYRQVNTEAFF
>TRBJ2-7|TRBV5-1|14
CASTGQARRDEQYF
>TRBJ2-2|TRBV2|14
CASVSRESGWELFF
>TRBJ2-2|TRBV3-1|13
CAAGRPNTGELFF
>TRBJ1-1|TRBV30|13
CAWSSVGSTEAFF
>TRBJ2-2|TRBV5-1|14
CASSFMAPTGELFF
>TRBJ2-1|TRBV4-1|16
CASSFLTGGSYNEQFF
>TRBJ1-1|TRBV4-2|15
CASSQIGQGFTEAFF
>TRBJ1-5|TRBV7-2|15
CASSLWGEINQPQHF